The TCR beta chain described here comes from a study of blood T cells in healthy people across ages. Study details: Capture by template switching was about one barcoded beta molecule per two T cells. Overall study findings and caveats: A roughly linear fall in TCR beta diversity per million T cells was seen with increasing age.

With respect to this clonotype: Its matching antigen is unknown.

A second PCR of about 7 to 12 cycles used a sample-barcoded 5' primer and a J-beta primer mix. Every cDNA molecule bore a tag from a template-switch adaptor containing 12 random nucleotides. A minimum of 3 million CDR3-containing paired-end reads was obtained for each sample. TCRdb redid the calling of the 5' RACE reads with MiXCR, one entry per CDR3 protein. This table has about 970,000 distinct CDR3 sequences, just over 50% appearing once. Unmatched junction bases numbered 6, after V lost 3 bases and J lost 13 bases. Germline V gives CDR1 LGHNA, CDR2 YSLEER. The CDR3 is 14 amino acids. The sequence was obtained from a woman between 55 and 75 years old in good health. Material: blood. V is TRBV4-3 and J is TRBJ2-3; 14 nucleotides align to TRBD2. CDR3 loop: CASSQEGTSGSKYF. For the CDR3, the DNA is TGCGCCAGCAGCCAGGAAGGGACTAGCGGGAGCAAGTATTTT.